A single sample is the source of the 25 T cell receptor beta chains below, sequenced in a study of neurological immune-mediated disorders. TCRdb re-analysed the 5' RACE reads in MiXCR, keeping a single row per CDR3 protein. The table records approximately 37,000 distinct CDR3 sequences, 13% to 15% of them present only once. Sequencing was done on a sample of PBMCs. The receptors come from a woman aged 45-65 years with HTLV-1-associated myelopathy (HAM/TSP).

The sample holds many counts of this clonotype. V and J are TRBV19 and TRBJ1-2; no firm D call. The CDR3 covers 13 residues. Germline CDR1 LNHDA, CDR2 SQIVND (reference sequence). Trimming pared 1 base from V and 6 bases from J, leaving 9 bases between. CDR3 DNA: TGTGCCAGTAGTATAGCTGGTTCGGATGGCTACACCTTC. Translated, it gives CASSIAGSDGYTF.

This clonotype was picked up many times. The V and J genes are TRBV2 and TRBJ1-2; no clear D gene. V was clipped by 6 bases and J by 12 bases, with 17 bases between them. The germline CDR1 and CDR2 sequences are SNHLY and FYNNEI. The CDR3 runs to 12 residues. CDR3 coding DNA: TGTGCCAGCAGGGCCCCTGACGGGAGAAACACCTTC. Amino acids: CASRAPDGRNTF.

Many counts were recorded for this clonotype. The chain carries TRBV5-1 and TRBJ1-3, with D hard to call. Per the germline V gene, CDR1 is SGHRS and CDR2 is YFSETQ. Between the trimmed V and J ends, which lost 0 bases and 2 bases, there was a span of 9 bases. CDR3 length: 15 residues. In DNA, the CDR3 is TGCGCCAGCAGCTTGGATTGGGGAACTGGAAACACCATATATTTT. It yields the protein CASSLDWGTGNTIYF. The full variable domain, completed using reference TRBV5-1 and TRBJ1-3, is KAGVTQTPRYLIKTRGQQVTLSCSPISGHRSVSWYQQTPGQGLQFLFEYFSETQRNKGNFPGRFSGRQFSNSRSEMNVSTLELGDSALYLCASSLDWGTGNTIYFGEGSWLTVV.

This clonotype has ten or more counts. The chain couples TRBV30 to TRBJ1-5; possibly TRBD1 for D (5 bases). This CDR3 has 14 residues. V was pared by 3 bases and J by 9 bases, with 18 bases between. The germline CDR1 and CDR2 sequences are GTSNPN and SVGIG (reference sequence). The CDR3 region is CAWSEQAVGRPQHF. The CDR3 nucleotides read TGTGCCTGGAGCGAACAGGCTGTTGGAAGGCCCCAGCATTTT. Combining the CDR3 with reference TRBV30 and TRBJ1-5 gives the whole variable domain SQTIHQWPATLVQPVGSPLSLECTVEGTSNPNLYWYRQAAGRGLQLLFYSVGIGQISSEVPQNLSASRPQDRQFILSSKKLLLSDSGFYLCAWSEQAVGRPQHFGDGTRLSIL.

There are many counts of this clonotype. CDR3 coding DNA: TGTGCCAGCAGCCAAGCAGGTAATGAGCAGTTCTTC. Translating it yields CASSQAGNEQFF. The chain uses TRBV3-1 and TRBJ2-1, with D hard to call. The CDR3 consists of 12 residues. With 1 base removed from V and 7 bases from J, the gap between germline ends came to 5 bases. The germline gives CDR1 LGHDT, CDR2 YNNKEL (reference sequence).

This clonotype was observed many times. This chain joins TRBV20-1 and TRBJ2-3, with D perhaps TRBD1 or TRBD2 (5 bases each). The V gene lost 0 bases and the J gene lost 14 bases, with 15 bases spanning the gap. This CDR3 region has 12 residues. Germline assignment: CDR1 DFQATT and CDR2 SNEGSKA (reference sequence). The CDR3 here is CSARDWDPQVYF. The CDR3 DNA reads TGCAGTGCTAGAGATTGGGACCCCCAAGTGTATTTT.

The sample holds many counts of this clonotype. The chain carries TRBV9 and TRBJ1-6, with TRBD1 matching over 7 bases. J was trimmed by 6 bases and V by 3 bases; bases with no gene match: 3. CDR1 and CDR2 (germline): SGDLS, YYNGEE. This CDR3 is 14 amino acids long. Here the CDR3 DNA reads TGTGCCAGCAGCGCCCGGGACAGTAATTCACCCCTCCACTTT. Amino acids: CASSARDSNSPLHF.

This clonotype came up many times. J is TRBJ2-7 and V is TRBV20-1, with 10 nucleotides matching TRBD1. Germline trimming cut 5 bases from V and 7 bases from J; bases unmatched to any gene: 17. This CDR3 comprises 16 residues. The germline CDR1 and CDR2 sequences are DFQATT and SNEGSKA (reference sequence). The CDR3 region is CSAGLNAGTGVWEQYF. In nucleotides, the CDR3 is TGCAGTGCTGGGCTTAACGCCGGGACAGGGGTGTGGGAGCAGTACTTC.

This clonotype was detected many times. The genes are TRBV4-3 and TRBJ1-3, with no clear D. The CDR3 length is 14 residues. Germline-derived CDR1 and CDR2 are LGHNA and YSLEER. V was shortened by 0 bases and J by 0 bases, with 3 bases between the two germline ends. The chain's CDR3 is CASSQESSGNTIYF. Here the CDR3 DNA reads TGCGCCAGCAGCCAAGAGAGCTCTGGAAACACCATATATTTT.

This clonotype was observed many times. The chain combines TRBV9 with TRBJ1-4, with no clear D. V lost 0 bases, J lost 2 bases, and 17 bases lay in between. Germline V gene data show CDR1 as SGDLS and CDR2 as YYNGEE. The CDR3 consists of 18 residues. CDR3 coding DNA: TGTGCCAGCAGCGTAGATGGCCACCCGAGCAGCACTAATGAAAAACTGTTTTTT. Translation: CASSVDGHPSSTNEKLFF.

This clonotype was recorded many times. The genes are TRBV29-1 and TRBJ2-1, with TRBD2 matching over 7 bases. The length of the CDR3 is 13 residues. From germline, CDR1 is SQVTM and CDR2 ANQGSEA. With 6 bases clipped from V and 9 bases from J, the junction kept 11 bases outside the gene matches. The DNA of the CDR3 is TGCAGCGTGGGGGGGGACCTCTCGGTTGAGCAGTTCTTC. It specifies CSVGGDLSVEQFF.

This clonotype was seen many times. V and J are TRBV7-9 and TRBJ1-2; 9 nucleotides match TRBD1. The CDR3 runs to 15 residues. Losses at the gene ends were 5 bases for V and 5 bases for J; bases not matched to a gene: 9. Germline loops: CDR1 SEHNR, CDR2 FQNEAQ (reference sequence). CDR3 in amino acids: CASSRPGQGGYGYTF. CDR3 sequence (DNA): TGTGCCAGCAGCCGGCCGGGACAGGGAGGATATGGCTACACCTTC.

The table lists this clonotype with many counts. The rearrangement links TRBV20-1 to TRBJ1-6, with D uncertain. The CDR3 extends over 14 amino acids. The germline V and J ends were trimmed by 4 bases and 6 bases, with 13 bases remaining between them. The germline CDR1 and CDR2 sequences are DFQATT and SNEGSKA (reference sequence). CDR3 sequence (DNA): TGCAGTGCTACCCCCGGGAGTGTTAATTCACCCCTCCACTTT. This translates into CSATPGSVNSPLHF.

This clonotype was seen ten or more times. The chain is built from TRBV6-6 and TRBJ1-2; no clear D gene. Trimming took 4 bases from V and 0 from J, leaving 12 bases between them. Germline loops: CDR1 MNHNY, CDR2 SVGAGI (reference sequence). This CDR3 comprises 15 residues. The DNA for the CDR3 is TGTGCCAGCAGTTTCGGACTCGGCTCTAACTATGGCTACACCTTC. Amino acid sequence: CASSFGLGSNYGYTF.

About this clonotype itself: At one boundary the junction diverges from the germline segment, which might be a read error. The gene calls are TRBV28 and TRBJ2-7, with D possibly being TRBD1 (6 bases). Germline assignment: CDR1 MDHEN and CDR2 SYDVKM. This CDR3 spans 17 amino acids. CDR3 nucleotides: TGTGCCAGCACTTTAGGTGTATCTCGACAGGCACCGTACGAGCAGTACTTC. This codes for CASTLGVSRQAPYEQYF.

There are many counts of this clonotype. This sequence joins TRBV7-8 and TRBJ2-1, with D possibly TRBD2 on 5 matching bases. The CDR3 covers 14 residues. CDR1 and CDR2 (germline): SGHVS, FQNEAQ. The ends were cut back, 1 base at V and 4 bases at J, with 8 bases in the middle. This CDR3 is CASSLVSGYNEQFF. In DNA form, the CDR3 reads TGTGCCAGCAGCTTAGTTTCGGGATACAATGAGCAGTTCTTC.

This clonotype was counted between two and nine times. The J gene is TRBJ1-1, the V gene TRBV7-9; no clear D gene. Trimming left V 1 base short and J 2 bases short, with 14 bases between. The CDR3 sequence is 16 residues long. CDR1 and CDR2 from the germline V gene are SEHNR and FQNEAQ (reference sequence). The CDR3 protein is CASSLVKGRSNTEAFF. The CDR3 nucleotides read TGTGCCAGCAGCTTAGTTAAGGGCAGGTCCAACACTGAAGCTTTCTTT.

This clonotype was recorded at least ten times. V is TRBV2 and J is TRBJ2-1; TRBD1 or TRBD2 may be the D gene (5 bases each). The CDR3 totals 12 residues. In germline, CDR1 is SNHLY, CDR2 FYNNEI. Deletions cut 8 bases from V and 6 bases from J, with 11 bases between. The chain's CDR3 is CASRDQLNEQFF. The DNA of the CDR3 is TGTGCCAGCCGGGACCAGCTCAATGAGCAGTTCTTC.

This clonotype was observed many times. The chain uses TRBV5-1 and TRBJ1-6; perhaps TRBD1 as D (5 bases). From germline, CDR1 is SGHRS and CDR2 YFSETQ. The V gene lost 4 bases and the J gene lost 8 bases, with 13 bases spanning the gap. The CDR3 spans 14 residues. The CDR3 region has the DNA TGCGCCAGCAGCCGGGACGGCGCGGATTCACCCCTCCACTTT. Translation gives CASSRDGADSPLHF.

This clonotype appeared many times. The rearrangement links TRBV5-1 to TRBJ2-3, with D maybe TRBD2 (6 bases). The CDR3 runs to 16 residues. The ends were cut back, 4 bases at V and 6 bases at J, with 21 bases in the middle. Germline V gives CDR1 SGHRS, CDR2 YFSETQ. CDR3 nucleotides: TGCGCCAGCAGCCCGGGTGTTAGCGGTTTCTGGGATACGCAGTATTTT. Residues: CASSPGVSGFWDTQYF.

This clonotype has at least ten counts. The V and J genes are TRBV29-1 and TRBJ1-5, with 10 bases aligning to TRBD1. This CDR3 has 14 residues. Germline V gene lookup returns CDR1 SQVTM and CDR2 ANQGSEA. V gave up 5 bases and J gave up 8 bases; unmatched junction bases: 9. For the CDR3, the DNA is TGCAGCGTTTCCGGGACAGGGGTCGATGAGCCCCAGCATTTT. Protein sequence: CSVSGTGVDEPQHF.

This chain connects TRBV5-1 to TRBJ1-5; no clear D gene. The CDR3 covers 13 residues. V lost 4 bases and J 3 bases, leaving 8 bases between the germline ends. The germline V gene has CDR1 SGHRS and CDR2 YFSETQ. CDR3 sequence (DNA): TGCGCCAGCAGCCCGTGGCCCAATCAGCCCCAGCATTTT. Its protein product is CASSPWPNQPQHF.

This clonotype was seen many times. CDR3 coding DNA: TGCAGTGCTAAGGCCCAGCACGATAGCAATCAGCCCCAGCATTTT. Residues: CSAKAQHDSNQPQHF. The J gene is TRBJ1-5, the V gene TRBV20-1; D is unclear. V was clipped by 4 bases and J by 0 bases, with 13 bases between them. The germline V gene has CDR1 DFQATT and CDR2 SNEGSKA (reference sequence). The CDR3 is made up of 15 amino acids.

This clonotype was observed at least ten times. CDR3 sequence reads: CASSFSGVLQDTQYF. CDR3 DNA: TGTGCCAGCAGCTTTTCCGGGGTCCTCCAGGATACGCAGTATTTT. The V gene is TRBV7-2, the J gene TRBJ2-3, with D perhaps TRBD2 (5 bases). Germline lookup yields CDR1 SGHTA and CDR2 FQGNSA. The CDR3 has 15 amino acids. The V end lost 3 bases, the J end lost 6 bases, and 16 bases lay between the germline ends.

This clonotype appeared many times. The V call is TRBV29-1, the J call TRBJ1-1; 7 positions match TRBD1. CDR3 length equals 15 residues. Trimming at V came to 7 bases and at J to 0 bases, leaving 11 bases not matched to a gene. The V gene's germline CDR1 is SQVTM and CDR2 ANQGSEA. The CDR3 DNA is TGCAGCGGGAGCCCAGGGACAGCCGTGAACACTGAAGCTTTCTTT. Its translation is CSGSPGTAVNTEAFF.